This T cell receptor (beta chain) emerged from a study of blood T cell repertoires in COVID-19. In the study overall: Samples taken during acute and convalescent COVID-19 were collected in the United States, Italy and Spain.

Between the trimmed V and J ends, which lost 7 bases and 11 bases, there was a span of 14 bases. The germline gives CDR1 MNHEY, CDR2 SVGAGI. CDR3 length: 12 amino acids. Original processing methods: Reference gene primer amplification gave nucleated cell count estimates. Repertoires were generated with immunoSEQ multiplex PCR, while TCRdb's copy carries only in-frame clones and drops some. V, J and clone size were drawn from that table, and D and trimming were deduced from the DNA. The top ten hold roughly a tenth of the sample, which has tens of thousands of clones, over 70% seen once. The receptor's source is a man younger than 40 with COVID-19, enrolled during active disease. The chain couples TRBV6-5 to TRBJ1-4, with a weak D call TRBD1 (5 bases). Input material: peripheral blood. CDR3 coding DNA: TGTGCCAGCACCTCGGGAGGGGCGAAACTGTTTTTT. This gives the protein CASTSGGAKLFF.